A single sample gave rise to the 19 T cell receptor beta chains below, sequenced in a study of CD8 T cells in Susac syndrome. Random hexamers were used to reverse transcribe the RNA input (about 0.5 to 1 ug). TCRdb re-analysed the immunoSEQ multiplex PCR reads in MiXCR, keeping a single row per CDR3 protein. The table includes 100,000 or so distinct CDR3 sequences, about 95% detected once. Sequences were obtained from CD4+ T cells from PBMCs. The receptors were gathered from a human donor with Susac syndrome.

CDR3 nucleotide sequence: TGCAGTGCTACCGACTTTGTAGAGACCCAGTACTTC. This encodes CSATDFVETQYF. The genes are TRBV20-1 and TRBJ2-5; D gene uncertain. Germline V gives CDR1 DFQATT, CDR2 SNEGSKA (reference sequence). V lost 4 bases to trimming and J lost 4 bases, with 10 bases between them. This CDR3 contains 12 residues.

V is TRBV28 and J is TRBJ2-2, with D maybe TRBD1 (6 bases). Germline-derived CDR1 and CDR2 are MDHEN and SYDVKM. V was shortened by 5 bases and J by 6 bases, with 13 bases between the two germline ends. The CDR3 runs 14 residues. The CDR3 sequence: CASSAGDAAGELFF. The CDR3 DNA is TGTGCCAGCAGTGCAGGGGATGCTGCCGGGGAGCTGTTTTTT. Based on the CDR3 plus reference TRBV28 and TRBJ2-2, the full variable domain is DVKVTQSSRYLVKRTGEKVFLECVQDMDHENMFWYRQDPGLGLRLIYFSYDVKMKEKGDIPEGYSVSREKKERFSLILESASTNQTSMYLCASSAGDAAGELFFGEGSRLTVL.

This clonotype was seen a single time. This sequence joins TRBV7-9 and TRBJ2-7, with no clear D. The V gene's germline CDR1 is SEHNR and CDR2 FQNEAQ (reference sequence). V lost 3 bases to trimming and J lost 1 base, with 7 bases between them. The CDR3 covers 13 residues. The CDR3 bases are TGTGCCAGCAGCTTGTGGGGATCCTACGAGCAGTACTTC. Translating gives CASSLWGSYEQYF.

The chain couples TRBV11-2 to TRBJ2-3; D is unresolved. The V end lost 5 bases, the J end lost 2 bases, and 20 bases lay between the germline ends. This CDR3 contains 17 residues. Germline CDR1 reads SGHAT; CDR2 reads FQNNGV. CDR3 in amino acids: CASSPRKLGFLTDTQYF. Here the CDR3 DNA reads TGTGCCAGCAGCCCCCGAAAATTAGGTTTTCTCACAGATACGCAGTATTTT.

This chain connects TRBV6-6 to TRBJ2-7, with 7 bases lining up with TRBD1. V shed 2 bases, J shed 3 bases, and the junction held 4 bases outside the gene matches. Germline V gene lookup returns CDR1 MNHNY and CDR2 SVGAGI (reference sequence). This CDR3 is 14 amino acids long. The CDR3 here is CASSYTGTVYEQYF. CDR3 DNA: TGTGCCAGCAGTTACACGGGGACAGTCTACGAGCAGTACTTC.

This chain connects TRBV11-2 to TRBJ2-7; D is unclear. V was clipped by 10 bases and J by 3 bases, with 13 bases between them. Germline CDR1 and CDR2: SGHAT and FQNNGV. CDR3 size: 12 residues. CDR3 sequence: CATRPSNYEQYF. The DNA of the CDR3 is TGTGCCACTCGGCCCTCGAACTACGAGCAGTACTTC.

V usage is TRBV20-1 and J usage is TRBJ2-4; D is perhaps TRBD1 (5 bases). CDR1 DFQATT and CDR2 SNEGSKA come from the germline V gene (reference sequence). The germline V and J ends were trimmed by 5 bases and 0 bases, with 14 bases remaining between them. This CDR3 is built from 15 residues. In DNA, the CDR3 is TGCAGTGCTTTTGGACACCTAATAGCCAAAAACATTCAGTACTTC. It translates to CSAFGHLIAKNIQYF.

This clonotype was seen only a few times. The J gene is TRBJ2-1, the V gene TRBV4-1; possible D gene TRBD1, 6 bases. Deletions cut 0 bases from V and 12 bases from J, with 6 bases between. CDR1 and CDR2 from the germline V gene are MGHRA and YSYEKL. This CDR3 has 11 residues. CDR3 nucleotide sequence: TGCGCCAGCAGCCAAGAAGGGGGGCAGTTCTTC. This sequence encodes CASSQEGGQFF.

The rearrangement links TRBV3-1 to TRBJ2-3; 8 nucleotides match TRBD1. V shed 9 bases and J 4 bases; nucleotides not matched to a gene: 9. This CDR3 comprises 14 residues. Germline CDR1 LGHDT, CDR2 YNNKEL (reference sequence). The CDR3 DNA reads TGTGCCAGTCGAACAGGGGGAGGCGCAGATACGCAGTATTTT. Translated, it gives CASRTGGGADTQYF.

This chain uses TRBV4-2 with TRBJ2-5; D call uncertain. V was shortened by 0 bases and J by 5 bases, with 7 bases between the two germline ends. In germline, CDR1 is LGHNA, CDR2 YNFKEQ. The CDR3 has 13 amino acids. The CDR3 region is CASSQEPWETQYF. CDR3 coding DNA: TGTGCCAGCAGCCAAGAGCCATGGGAGACCCAGTACTTC.

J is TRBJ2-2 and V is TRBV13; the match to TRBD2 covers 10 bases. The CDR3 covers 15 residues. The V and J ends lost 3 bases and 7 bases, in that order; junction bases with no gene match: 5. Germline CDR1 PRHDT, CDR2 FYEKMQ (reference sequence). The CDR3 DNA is TGTGCCAGCAGCTTGTGGACTAGCGGTGGCGGGGAGCTGTTTTTT. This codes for CASSLWTSGGGELFF.

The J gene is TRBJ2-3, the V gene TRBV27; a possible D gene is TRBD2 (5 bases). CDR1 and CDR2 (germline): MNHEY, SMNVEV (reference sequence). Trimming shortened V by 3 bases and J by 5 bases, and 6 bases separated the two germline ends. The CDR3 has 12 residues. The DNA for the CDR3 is TGTGCCAGCAGTTTCCGGGGAGATACGCAGTATTTT. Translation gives CASSFRGDTQYF.

The CDR3 here is CASSYNGNEQYF. In DNA form, the CDR3 reads TGTGCCAGCAGTTACAATGGTAACGAGCAGTACTTC. The chain combines TRBV6-5 with TRBJ2-7; D is uncertain. CDR1 and CDR2 from the germline V gene are MNHEY and SVGAGI. The ends were cut back, 2 bases at V and 5 bases at J, with 7 bases in the middle. This CDR3 spans 12 amino acids.

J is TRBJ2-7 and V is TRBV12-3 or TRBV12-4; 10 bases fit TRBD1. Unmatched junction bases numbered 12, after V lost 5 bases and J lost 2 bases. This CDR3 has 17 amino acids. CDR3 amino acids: CASSTYSRDRGPYEQYF. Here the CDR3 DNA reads TGTGCCAGCAGTACATATTCCCGGGACAGGGGCCCCTACGAGCAGTACTTC.

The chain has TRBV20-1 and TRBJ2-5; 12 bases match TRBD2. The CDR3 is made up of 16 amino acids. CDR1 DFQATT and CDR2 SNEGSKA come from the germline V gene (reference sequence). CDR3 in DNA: TGCAGCTACCGACCTGGACTAGCGGGGAATCAAGAGACCCAGTACTTC. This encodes CSYRPGLAGNQETQYF.

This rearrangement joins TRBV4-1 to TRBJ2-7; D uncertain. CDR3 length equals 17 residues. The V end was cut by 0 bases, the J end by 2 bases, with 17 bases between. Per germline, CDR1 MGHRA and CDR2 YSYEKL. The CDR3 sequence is CASSQDGWQVKTYEQYF. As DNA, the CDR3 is TGCGCCAGCAGCCAAGATGGCTGGCAGGTGAAAACCTACGAGCAGTACTTC.

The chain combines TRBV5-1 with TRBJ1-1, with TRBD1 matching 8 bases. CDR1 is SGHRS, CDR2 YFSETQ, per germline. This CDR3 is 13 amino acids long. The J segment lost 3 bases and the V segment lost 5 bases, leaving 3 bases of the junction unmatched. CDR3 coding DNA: TGCGCCAGCAGACCGGACAGGGACACTGAAGCTTTCTTT. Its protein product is CASRPDRDTEAFF.

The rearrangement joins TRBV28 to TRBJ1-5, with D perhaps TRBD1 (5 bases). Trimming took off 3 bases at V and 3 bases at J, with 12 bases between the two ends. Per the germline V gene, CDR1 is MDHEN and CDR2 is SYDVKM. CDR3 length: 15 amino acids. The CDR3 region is CASSFGRAANQPQHF. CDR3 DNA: TGTGCCAGCAGTTTCGGCAGGGCCGCCAATCAGCCCCAGCATTTT.

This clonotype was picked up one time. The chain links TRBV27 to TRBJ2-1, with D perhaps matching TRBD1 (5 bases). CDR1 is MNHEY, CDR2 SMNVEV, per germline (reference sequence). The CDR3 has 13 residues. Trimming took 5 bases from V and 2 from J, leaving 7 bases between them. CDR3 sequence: CASSTRAYNEQFF. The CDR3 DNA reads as TGTGCCAGCAGTACCAGGGCCTACAATGAGCAGTTCTTC.